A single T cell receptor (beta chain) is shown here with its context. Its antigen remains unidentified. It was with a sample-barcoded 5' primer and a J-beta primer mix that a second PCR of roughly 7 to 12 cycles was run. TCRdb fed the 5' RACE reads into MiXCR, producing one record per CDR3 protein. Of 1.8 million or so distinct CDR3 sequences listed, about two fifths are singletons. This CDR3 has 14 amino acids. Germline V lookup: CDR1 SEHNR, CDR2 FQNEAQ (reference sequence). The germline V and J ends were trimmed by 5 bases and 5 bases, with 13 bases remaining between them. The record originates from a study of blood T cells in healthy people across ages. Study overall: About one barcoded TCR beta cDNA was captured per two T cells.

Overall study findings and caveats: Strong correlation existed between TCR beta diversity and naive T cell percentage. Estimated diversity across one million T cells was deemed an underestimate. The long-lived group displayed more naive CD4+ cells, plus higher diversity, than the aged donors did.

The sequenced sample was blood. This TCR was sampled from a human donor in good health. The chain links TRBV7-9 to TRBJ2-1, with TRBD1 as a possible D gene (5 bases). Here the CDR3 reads CASSPTDTNNEQFF. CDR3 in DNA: TGTGCCAGCAGCCCGACGGACACCAACAATGAGCAGTTCTTC.